What follows describes a single T cell receptor (beta chain). Its specificity is not known. These data originate in a study of cytomegalovirus exposure and HLA in healthy donors. Overall study results and limits: As a later analysis showed, a missense DCLRE1C variant was linked to trimming of TCR beta V- and J-genes. A later analysis found that most CMV-associated TCR beta chains appeared HLA-restricted.

The CDR3 contains 14 residues. CDR1 is SGHVS and CDR2 is FQNEAQ in the germline V gene. J was trimmed by 8 bases and V by 5 bases; bases with no gene match: 10. The PCR was carried out with 60 Vbeta primers and 13 Jbeta primers. The method was immunoSEQ multiplex PCR; TCRdb's version includes in-frame clones alone and lacks a portion of them. The sample contains approximately 200,000 clones, around 85% of which appear only once. What was sequenced was PBMCs. This sequence originates from a human donor in good health. The V gene is TRBV7-8, the J gene TRBJ1-2, with 8 bases fitting TRBD1. The CDR3 nucleotides read TGTGCCAGCAGCCTATCGGGACAGGCTGGAGGCTACACCTTC. This sequence encodes CASSLSGQAGGYTF.